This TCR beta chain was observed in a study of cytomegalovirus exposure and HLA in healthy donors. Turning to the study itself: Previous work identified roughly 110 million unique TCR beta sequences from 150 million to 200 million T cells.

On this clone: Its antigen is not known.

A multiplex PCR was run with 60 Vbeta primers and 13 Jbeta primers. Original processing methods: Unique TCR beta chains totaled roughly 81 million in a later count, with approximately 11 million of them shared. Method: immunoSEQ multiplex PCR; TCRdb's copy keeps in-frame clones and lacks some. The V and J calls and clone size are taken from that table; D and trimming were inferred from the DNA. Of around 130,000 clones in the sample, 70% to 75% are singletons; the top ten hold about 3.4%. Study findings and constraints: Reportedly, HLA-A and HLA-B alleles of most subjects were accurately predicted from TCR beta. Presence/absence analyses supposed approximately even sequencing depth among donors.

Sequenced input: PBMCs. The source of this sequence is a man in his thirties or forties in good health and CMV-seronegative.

In DNA, the CDR3 is TGTGCCAGCAGCCCGACTAGCGTGAGCTCCTACGAGCAGTACTTC. It encodes CASSPTSVSSYEQYF. V gene TRBV5-4 combines with J gene TRBJ2-7; 8 bases are a match to TRBD2. Germline CDR1 SGHNT, CDR2 YYREEE (reference sequence). Unmatched junction bases numbered 6, after V lost 4 bases and J lost 0 bases. CDR3 size: 15 residues.